This T cell receptor beta chain was identified in a study of blood T cells in healthy people across ages. The wider study: Template switching caught about one barcoded beta molecule for each two T cells.

This CDR3 spans 14 amino acids. Trimming cost V 7 bases and J 4 bases; bases outside gene matches: 12. Germline values: CDR1 SQVTM, CDR2 ANQGSEA. Then a second PCR, running about 6 to 12 cycles, was carried out with a sample-barcoded 5' primer and a J-beta primer mix. TCRdb itself ran the 5' RACE reads through MiXCR, one entry per CDR3 protein. The data contain around 800,000 distinct CDR3 sequences, roughly 26% of them singletons. In the case of this clonotype: The antigen remains unidentified.

The study's findings and limits: Diversity of TCR beta correlated strongly with naive T cell percentage.

The data were also submitted as part of a second study, on T cells of mothers and their children. As that study records: Donors comprised a few healthy Caucasian mothers plus their six children. In both related and unrelated pairs, TCR recombination output is shaped similarly by thymic selection.

This sequence joins TRBV29-1 and TRBJ2-7, with 8 bases lining up with TRBD1. Sequenced input: blood. The clonotype was recovered from a boy younger than 18 in good health. The CDR3 coding sequence is TGCAGCGCATTAGAGACAGGGGAGATTTACGAGCAGTACTTC. Translated: CSALETGEIYEQYF.